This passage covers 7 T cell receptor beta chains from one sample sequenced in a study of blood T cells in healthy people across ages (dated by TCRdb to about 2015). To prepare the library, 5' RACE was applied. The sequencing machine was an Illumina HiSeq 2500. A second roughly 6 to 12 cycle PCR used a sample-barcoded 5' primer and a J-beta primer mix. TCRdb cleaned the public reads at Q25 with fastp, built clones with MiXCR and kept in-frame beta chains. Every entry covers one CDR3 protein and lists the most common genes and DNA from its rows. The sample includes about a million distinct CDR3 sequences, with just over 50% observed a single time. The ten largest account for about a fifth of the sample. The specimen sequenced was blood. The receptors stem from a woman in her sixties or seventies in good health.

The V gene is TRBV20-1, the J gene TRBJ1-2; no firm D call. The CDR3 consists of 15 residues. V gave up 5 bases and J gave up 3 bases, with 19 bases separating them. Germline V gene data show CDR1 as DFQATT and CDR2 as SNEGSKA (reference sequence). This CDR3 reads CSAPRSMGGDYGYTF. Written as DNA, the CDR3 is TGCAGTGCTCCCCGGAGCATGGGTGGGGACTATGGCTACACCTTC.

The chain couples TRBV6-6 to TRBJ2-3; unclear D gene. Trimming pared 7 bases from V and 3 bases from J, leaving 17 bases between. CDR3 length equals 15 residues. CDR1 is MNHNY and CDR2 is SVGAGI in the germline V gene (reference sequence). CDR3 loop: CASTRQSQATDTQYF. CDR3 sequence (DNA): TGTGCCAGCACCCGGCAGTCCCAGGCTACAGATACGCAGTATTTT.

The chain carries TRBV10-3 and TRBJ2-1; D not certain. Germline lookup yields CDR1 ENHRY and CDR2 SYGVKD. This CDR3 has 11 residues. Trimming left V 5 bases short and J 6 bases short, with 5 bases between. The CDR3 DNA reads TGTGCCATCAGTCTCGCCAATGAGCAGTTCTTC. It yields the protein CAISLANEQFF.

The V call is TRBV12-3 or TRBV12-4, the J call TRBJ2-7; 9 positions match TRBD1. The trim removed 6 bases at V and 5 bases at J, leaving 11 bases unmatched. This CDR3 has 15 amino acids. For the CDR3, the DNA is TGTGCCAGCAGCCAAGACAGGGGGTTAATCCACGAGCAGTACTTC. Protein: CASSQDRGLIHEQYF.

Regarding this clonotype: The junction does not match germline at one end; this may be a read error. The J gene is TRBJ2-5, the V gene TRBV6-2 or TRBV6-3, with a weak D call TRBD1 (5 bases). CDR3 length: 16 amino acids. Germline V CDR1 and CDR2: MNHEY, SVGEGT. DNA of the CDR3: TGTACCAGCAGTTACACTTACACAGGACCACAAGAGGCCCAGTACTTC. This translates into CTSSYTYTGPQEAQYF.

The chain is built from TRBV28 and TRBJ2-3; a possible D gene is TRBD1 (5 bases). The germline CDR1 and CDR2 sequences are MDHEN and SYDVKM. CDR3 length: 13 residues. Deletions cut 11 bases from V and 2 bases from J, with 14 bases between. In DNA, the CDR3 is TGTGCCTGTTATGGACAACACACAGATACGCAGTATTTT. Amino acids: CACYGQHTDTQYF. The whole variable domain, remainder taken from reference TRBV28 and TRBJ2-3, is DVKVTQSSRYLVKRTGEKVFLECVQDMDHENMFWYRQDPGLGLRLIYFSYDVKMKEKGDIPEGYSVSREKKERFSLILESASTNQTSMYLCACYGQHTDTQYFGPGTRLTVL.

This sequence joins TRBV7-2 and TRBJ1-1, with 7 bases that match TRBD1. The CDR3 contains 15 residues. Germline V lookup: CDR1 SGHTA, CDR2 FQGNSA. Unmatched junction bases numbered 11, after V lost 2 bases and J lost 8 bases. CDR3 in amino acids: CASSLRISGDSEAFF. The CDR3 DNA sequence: TGTGCCAGCAGCTTAAGGATTTCCGGGGACAGCGAAGCTTTCTTT.